These 16 T cell receptor beta chains originate from one sample sequenced in a study of CD8+CD57+ T cells in acquired aplastic anemia. TCR beta VDJ and CDR3 profiles were obtained from a genomic DNA template. MiXCR, run by TCRdb on the reads, gives a single entry per CDR3 protein. The table includes more than 100,000 distinct CDR3 sequences, 48% detected once. The sample was sorted CD4+, CD8+, or CD8+CD57+ T cells (not recorded which) from PBMCs. All receptors come from a human donor in good health, serving as a control.

Many counts were recorded for this clonotype. This chain uses TRBV5-1 with TRBJ2-1; TRBD2 aligns across 8 bases. The CDR3 is 15 residues long. Germline CDR1 is SGHRS and CDR2 is YFSETQ. Trimming at V came to 1 base and at J to 5 bases, leaving 5 bases not matched to a gene. For the CDR3, the DNA is TGCGCCAGCAGCTTGAACGCGGGGGGCCACAATGAGCAGTTCTTC. It encodes CASSLNAGGHNEQFF.

Of note for this clonotype: The final CDR3 position lacks the conserved phenylalanine or tryptophan, pointing to a likely read error. Because the CDR3's place on the DNA is in doubt, the DNA is left out and the CDR3 is given as listed by TCRdb. This CDR3 is CASSLAQL. This chain links TRBV7-2 with TRBJ1-6. CDR1 SGHTA and CDR2 FQGNSA come from the germline V gene. The CDR3 adds up to 8 amino acids, both ends counted.

This clonotype showed up just a few times. The V call is TRBV10-1, the J call TRBJ2-2; D uncertain. The CDR3 has 13 amino acids. V was shortened by 3 bases and J by 6 bases, with 8 bases between the two germline ends. Germline V gene data show CDR1 as WNHNN and CDR2 as SYGVQD (reference sequence). The CDR3 spells CASSETTPGELFF. The CDR3 DNA is TGCGCCAGCAGTGAAACCACGCCCGGGGAGCTGTTTTTT.

The J gene is TRBJ1-2, the V gene TRBV2, with 8 bases aligning to TRBD1. The CDR3 loop spans 16 amino acids. Trimming took 0 bases from V and 4 from J; bases not matched to a gene: 7. The V gene's germline CDR1 is SNHLY and CDR2 FYNNEI. Here the CDR3 reads CASSEALQGAIYGYTF. CDR3 bases: TGTGCCAGCAGTGAAGCGCTTCAGGGGGCGATCTATGGCTACACCTTC.

This clonotype occurred many times. The rearrangement joins TRBV14 to TRBJ1-2; D is undetermined. V was clipped by 0 bases and J by 5 bases, with 7 bases between them. In germline, CDR1 is SGHDN, CDR2 FVKESK. The CDR3 length is 13 residues. CDR3 in amino acids: CASSQERLYGYTF. CDR3 nucleotide sequence: TGTGCCAGCAGCCAAGAGCGACTATATGGCTACACCTTC.

The gene calls are TRBV2 and TRBJ2-1; 10 nucleotides line up with TRBD2. This CDR3 is 17 amino acids long. Germline values: CDR1 SNHLY, CDR2 FYNNEI. The ends lost 2 bases at V and 4 bases at J; junction bases unmatched: 8. CDR3 residues: CASSETGTSVEYNEQFF. The CDR3, as DNA: TGTGCCAGCAGTGAAACCGGGACTAGCGTTGAATACAATGAGCAGTTCTTC.

This rearrangement joins TRBV15 to TRBJ1-5; D is unclear. This CDR3 contains 16 residues. Germline values: CDR1 LNHNV, CDR2 YYDKDF (reference sequence). V was cut by 0 bases and J by 3 bases, with 12 bases left in between. The CDR3 DNA reads as TGTGCCACCAGCAGAGAGAGGGTACGAGACAATCAGCCCCAGCATTTT. It is translated as CATSRERVRDNQPQHF.

The J gene is TRBJ1-5, the V gene TRBV15; D is ambiguous. Germline V gives CDR1 LNHNV, CDR2 YYDKDF (reference sequence). V lost 3 bases to trimming and J lost 7 bases, with 13 bases between them. The CDR3 sequence is 14 residues long. In nucleotides, the CDR3 is TGTGCCACCAGCAGGGGGAGGGTCGGGCAGCCCCAGCATTTT. It is translated as CATSRGRVGQPQHF.

This clonotype was seen many times. V is TRBV4-1 and J is TRBJ1-5, with D possibly being TRBD1 (6 bases). V lost 0 bases and J lost 2, with 8 bases in between. CDR3 length equals 15 residues. CDR1 and CDR2 from the germline V gene are MGHRA and YSYEKL. The CDR3 sequence: CASSQEGAGNQPQHF. Written as DNA, the CDR3 is TGCGCCAGCAGCCAAGAGGGGGCCGGCAATCAGCCCCAGCATTTT.

The chain is built from TRBV7-8 and TRBJ2-3; D is unclear. This CDR3 is built from 16 residues. Germline CDR1 is SGHVS and CDR2 is FQNEAQ. Between the trimmed V and J ends, which lost 1 base and 3 bases, there was a span of 14 bases. CDR3 loop: CASSLGSPTITDTQYF. The CDR3 DNA sequence: TGTGCCAGCAGCTTAGGTTCTCCAACAATTACAGATACGCAGTATTTT.

With regard to this clonotype: A single base separates this from a much larger clone, so it may be a read error. This is likely a read error, given that the CDR3 carries no conserved phenylalanine or tryptophan at its end. J is TRBJ1-3 and V is TRBV18, with a tentative D call TRBD1 (6 bases). Trimming took 0 bases from V and 0 from J, leaving 9 bases between them. The CDR3 loop spans 16 amino acids. The germline gives CDR1 KGHSH, CDR2 LQKENI. CDR3 DNA sequence: TGTGCCAGCTCACCACCAGGACAGTACTCTGGAAACACCATATATCTT. It specifies CASSPPGQYSGNTIYL.

Many counts were recorded for this clonotype. The chain links TRBV4-3 to TRBJ1-2; 7 nucleotides align to TRBD1. V lost 0 bases and J lost 5; bases outside the gene matches: 12. Germline lookup yields CDR1 LGHNA and CDR2 YSLEER. This CDR3 region has 17 residues. The CDR3 DNA is TGCGCCAGCAGCCAAGATGTTCCCCGGACAGGAGCGTATGGCTACACCTTC. Its translation: CASSQDVPRTGAYGYTF.

The V call is TRBV7-9, the J call TRBJ1-2; D possibly corresponds to TRBD1 (5 bases). CDR3 length: 13 amino acids. The V gene's germline CDR1 is SEHNR and CDR2 FQNEAQ (reference sequence). The V end lost 0 bases, the J end lost 5 bases, and 7 bases lay between the germline ends. The CDR3 DNA sequence: TGTGCCAGCAGCTTAGCAGGGGAGTATGGCTACACCTTC. This sequence encodes CASSLAGEYGYTF.

This clonotype was recorded many times. This chain uses TRBV7-9 with TRBJ1-1; D perhaps matches TRBD1 (5 bases). The V end lost 8 bases, the J end lost 0 bases, and 10 bases lay between the germline ends. The CDR3 spans 13 residues. Germline lookup yields CDR1 SEHNR and CDR2 FQNEAQ (reference sequence). CDR3: CASERQMNTEAFF. DNA of the CDR3: TGTGCCAGCGAAAGACAGATGAACACTGAAGCTTTCTTT.

Concerning this clonotype itself: Compared with germline, one end of the junction differs, possibly owing to a read error. The chain has TRBV10-3 and TRBJ1-1; maybe TRBD1 (6 bases). This CDR3 is built from 17 residues. Germline assignment: CDR1 ENHRY and CDR2 SYGVKD. As DNA, the CDR3 is TGTGCCATCAGACCCGGGACGGGGGCGACGTTGGGCACTGAAGCTCTCTTT. This encodes CAIRPGTGATLGTEALF.

There are many counts of this clonotype. This rearrangement joins TRBV12-3 or TRBV12-4 to TRBJ2-2, with D possibly matching TRBD2 (6 bases). This CDR3 is 15 amino acids long. V gave up 3 bases and J gave up 4 bases, with 12 bases separating them. CDR3 sequence reads: CASSLGGSITGELFF. The CDR3, as DNA: TGTGCCAGCAGTTTGGGAGGCTCGATCACCGGGGAGCTGTTTTTT.